This passage covers 9 T cell receptor beta chains from one sample sequenced in a study of T cells in Graves' hyperthyroidism and ophthalmopathy. Amplification targeted TCR beta CDR3 regions from RNA transcripts. Researchers ran a first-round RT-PCR on the TCR CDR3 using the HTBI primer set. TCRdb used MiXCR to reprocess the multiplex PCR reads, holding one entry per CDR3 protein. Of about 480,000 distinct CDR3 sequences listed, approximately 24% are singletons. The sample consisted of blood. The receptors come from a woman aged 25 to 39 with Graves' ophthalmopathy.

At least ten counts were recorded for this clonotype. The chain is built from TRBV6-1 and TRBJ1-1; 8 positions match TRBD1. Unmatched junction bases numbered 6, after V lost 6 bases and J lost 3 bases. This CDR3 region has 14 residues. Looked up from germline, CDR1 is MNHNS and CDR2 is SASEGT. CDR3 amino acids: CASRGRGQDTEAFF. CDR3 coding DNA: TGTGCCAGCAGGGGCAGGGGGCAGGACACTGAAGCTTTCTTT.

This clonotype was seen at least ten times. The chain is built from TRBV7-8 and TRBJ2-7; maybe TRBD2 (6 bases). The CDR3 is made up of 15 amino acids. CDR1 and CDR2 (germline): SGHVS, FQNEAQ. The V and J ends lost 5 bases and 0 bases respectively, with 14 bases between them. The CDR3 nucleotides are TGTGCCAGCAGCCGAGGGACTGAGAGCTCCTACGAGCAGTACTTC. Its translation is CASSRGTESSYEQYF.

J is TRBJ1-6 and V is TRBV27; D might be TRBD1 (6 bases). CDR3 length: 18 residues. V was pared by 3 bases and J by 6 bases, with 21 bases between. CDR1 is MNHEY and CDR2 is SMNVEV in the germline V gene (reference sequence). The CDR3 loop reads CASSFEGGTPGPNSPLHF. CDR3 DNA: TGTGCCAGCAGTTTCGAGGGGGGGACCCCCGGACCTAATTCACCCCTCCACTTT.

Ten or more counts support this clonotype. The chain recombines TRBV12-3 or TRBV12-4 with TRBJ2-4; D is perhaps TRBD2 (6 bases). V was cut by 1 base and J by 6 bases, with 10 bases left in between. This CDR3 region has 14 residues. The CDR3 reads CASSLGGVGNIQYF. CDR3 in DNA: TGTGCCAGCAGTTTAGGGGGGGTTGGAAACATTCAGTACTTC.

This clonotype was recorded many times. The chain has TRBV5-1 and TRBJ1-2; D possibly corresponds to TRBD1 (5 bases). V dropped 0 bases and J dropped 0 bases, with 9 bases sitting between them. The germline V gene encodes CDR1 SGHRS and CDR2 YFSETQ. The CDR3 length is 15 residues. The DNA for the CDR3 is TGCGCCAGCAGCTTGGAGGCGACAGCTAACTATGGCTACACCTTC. Amino acid sequence: CASSLEATANYGYTF.

The chain couples TRBV29-1 to TRBJ2-2; 8 bases fit TRBD1. Trimming cost V 7 bases and J 2 bases; bases outside gene matches: 9. The CDR3 totals 15 residues. Germline values: CDR1 SQVTM, CDR2 ANQGSEA. CDR3 protein: CSAETRGRNTGELFF. The CDR3 nucleotides read TGCAGCGCCGAAACCAGGGGGCGTAACACCGGGGAGCTGTTTTTT.

This chain joins TRBV4-1 and TRBJ2-6; D is perhaps TRBD2 (6 bases). V lost 1 base to trimming and J lost 0 bases, with 16 bases between them. The CDR3 has 19 amino acids. Germline loops: CDR1 MGHRA, CDR2 YSYEKL. CDR3 nucleotides: TGCGCCAGCAGCCAAGTGGGGAGGCGGTGGAGCTCTGGGGCCAACGTCCTGACTTTC. Its protein is CASSQVGRRWSSGANVLTF.

This clonotype was seen a handful of times. The chain recombines TRBV10-3 with TRBJ1-1, with a possible D match to TRBD1 (5 bases). This CDR3 is built from 11 residues. V lost 3 bases and J 11 bases, leaving 10 bases between the germline ends. Germline CDR1 is ENHRY and CDR2 is SYGVKD. The DNA for the CDR3 is TGTGCCATCAGTGATATGGCAGGGGCTTTCTTT. It yields the protein CAISDMAGAFF.

This clonotype was recorded many times. V and J are TRBV19 and TRBJ1-2; 7 positions agree with TRBD1. Germline trimming cut 6 bases from V and 6 bases from J; bases unmatched to any gene: 4. Per the germline V gene, CDR1 is LNHDA and CDR2 is SQIVND (reference sequence). There are 12 residues in the CDR3. CDR3 sequence (DNA): TGTGCCAGTAGAAAAGACAGGGATGGCTACACCTTC. Protein: CASRKDRDGYTF.